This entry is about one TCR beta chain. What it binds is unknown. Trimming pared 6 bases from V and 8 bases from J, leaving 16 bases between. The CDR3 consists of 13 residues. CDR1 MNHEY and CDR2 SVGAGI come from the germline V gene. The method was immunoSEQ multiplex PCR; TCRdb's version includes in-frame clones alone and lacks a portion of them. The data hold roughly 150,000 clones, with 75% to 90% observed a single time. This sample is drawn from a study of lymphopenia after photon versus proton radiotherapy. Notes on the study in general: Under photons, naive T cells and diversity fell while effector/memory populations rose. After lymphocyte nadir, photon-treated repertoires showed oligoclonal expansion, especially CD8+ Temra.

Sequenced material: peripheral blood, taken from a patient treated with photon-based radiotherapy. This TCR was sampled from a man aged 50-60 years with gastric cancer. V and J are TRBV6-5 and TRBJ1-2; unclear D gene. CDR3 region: CASSKPGSEGYTF. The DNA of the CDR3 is TGTGCCAGCAGCAAACCAGGATCAGAGGGCTACACCTTC.